The rows below give T cell receptor beta chains drawn from one sample of a study of shared clonotypes between healthy human individuals. Clones were read by immunoSEQ multiplex PCR, and TCRdb kept only the in-frame ones, dropping some. The top ten hold less than 15% of the sample, which has about 450,000 clones, 79% seen once. Material: PBMCs. Receptor source: a woman in her thirties or forties in good health. Some clones in this sample may be carry-over from other donors' samples. Each CDR3 is given with its conserved first and last residue. Fields, in order: J gene, V gene, clone size, D gene, CDR3 length, CDR3 DNA, CDR3 protein. D genes are given only for firm matches. The size of a clone is reported for some rows only, either as once, few or many, or as a class for expanded clones.

J gene: TRBJ2-7
V gene: TRBV11-2
clone size: once
D gene: TRBD1
CDR3 length: 15
CDR3 DNA: TGTGCCAGCAGCTCCAATATTGGGACAGGGAACGAGCAGTACTTC
CDR3 protein: CASSSNIGTGNEQYF

J gene: TRBJ2-5
V gene: TRBV10-1
clone size: -
D gene: TRBD2
CDR3 length: 16
CDR3 DNA: TGCGCCAGCAGTGATGGGACTAGCGGGAGAGGGGAGACCCAGTACTTC
CDR3 protein: CASSDGTSGRGETQYF

J gene: TRBJ1-4
V gene: TRBV6-1
clone size: few
D gene: -
CDR3 length: 14
CDR3 DNA: TGTGCCAGCAGGAAGGGCCTCACTAATGAAAAACTGTTTTTT
CDR3 protein: CASRKGLTNEKLFF

J gene: TRBJ2-3
V gene: TRBV7-3
clone size: -
D gene: -
CDR3 length: 12
CDR3 DNA: TGTGCCAGCAGCTTTGAGGGAGATACGCAGTATTTT
CDR3 protein: CASSFEGDTQYF

J gene: TRBJ2-1
V gene: TRBV7-2
clone size: -
D gene: -
CDR3 length: 14
CDR3 DNA: TGTGCCAGCAGCTTAGCTACCTCTAGCGAAGAGCAGTTCTTC
CDR3 protein: CASSLATSSEEQFF

J gene: TRBJ1-1
V gene: TRBV6-1
clone size: -
D gene: -
CDR3 length: 14
CDR3 DNA: TGTGCCACCGGGGAACCAGGGGAAAACACTGAAGCTTTCTTT
CDR3 protein: CATGEPGENTEAFF

J gene: TRBJ1-3
V gene: TRBV5-4
clone size: -
D gene: TRBD1
CDR3 length: 18
CDR3 DNA: TGTGCCAGCAGCTTGGGTCGAGGGGGCCTGAGCTCTGGAAACACCATATATTTT
CDR3 protein: CASSLGRGGLSSGNTIYF

J gene: TRBJ2-5
V gene: TRBV7-2
clone size: -
D gene: TRBD2
CDR3 length: 14
CDR3 DNA: TGTGCCAGCACCCAACGGGGGGGGCGGGAGACCCAGTACTTC
CDR3 protein: CASTQRGGRETQYF

J gene: TRBJ1-2
V gene: TRBV25-1
clone size: few
D gene: -
CDR3 length: 14
CDR3 DNA: TGTGCCAGCAGTGATGGGCCAGGGAGGTATGGCTACACCTTC
CDR3 protein: CASSDGPGRYGYTF

J gene: TRBJ2-7
V gene: TRBV28
clone size: -
D gene: TRBD1
CDR3 length: 15
CDR3 DNA: TGTGCCAGCAGTACCTCCGGGACAGGGCTCAACGAGCAGTACTTC
CDR3 protein: CASSTSGTGLNEQYF

J gene: TRBJ1-4
V gene: TRBV5-1
clone size: few
D gene: -
CDR3 length: 16
CDR3 DNA: TGCGCCAGCAGCCCGGGCTCCGGGATAAAGGATGAAAAACTGTTTTTT
CDR3 protein: CASSPGSGIKDEKLFF

J gene: TRBJ2-7
V gene: TRBV27
clone size: -
D gene: -
CDR3 length: 14
CDR3 DNA: TGTGCCAGCAGTTTTCTTACAGTACCCTACGAGCAGTACTTC
CDR3 protein: CASSFLTVPYEQYF

J gene: TRBJ1-4
V gene: TRBV30
clone size: -
D gene: -
CDR3 length: 14
CDR3 DNA: TGTGCCTGGAGTTTCGGGGGCAATAATGAAAAACTGTTTTTT
CDR3 protein: CAWSFGGNNEKLFF